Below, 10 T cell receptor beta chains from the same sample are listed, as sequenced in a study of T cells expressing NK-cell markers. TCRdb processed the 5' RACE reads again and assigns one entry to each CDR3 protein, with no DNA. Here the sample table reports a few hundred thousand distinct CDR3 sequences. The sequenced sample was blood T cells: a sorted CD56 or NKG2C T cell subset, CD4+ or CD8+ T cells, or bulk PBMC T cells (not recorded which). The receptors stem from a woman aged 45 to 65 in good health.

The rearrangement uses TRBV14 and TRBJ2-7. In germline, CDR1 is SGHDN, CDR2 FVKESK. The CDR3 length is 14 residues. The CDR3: CASSQLLMGYEQYF.

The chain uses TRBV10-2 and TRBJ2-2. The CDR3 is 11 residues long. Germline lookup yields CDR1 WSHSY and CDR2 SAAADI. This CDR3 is CASTPTGELFF.

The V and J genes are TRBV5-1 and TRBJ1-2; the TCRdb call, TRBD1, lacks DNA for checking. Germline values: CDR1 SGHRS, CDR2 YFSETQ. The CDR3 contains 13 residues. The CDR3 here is CASRPEGVNGYTF.

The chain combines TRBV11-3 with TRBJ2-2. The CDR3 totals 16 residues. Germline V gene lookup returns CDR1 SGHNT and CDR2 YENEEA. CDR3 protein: CASSSRLGLNTGELFF.

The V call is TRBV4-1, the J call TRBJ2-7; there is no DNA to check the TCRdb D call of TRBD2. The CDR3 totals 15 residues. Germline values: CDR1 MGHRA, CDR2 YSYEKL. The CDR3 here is CASSPRGVGGYEQYF.

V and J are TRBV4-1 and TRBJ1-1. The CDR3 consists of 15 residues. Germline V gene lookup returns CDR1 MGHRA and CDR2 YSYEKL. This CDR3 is CASSQGYGVRTEAFF.

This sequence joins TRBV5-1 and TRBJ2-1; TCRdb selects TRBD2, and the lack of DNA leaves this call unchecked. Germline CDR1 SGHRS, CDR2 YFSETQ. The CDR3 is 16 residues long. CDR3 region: CASSPRMLVGPNEQFF. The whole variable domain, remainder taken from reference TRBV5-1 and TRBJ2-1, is KAGVTQTPRYLIKTRGQQVTLSCSPISGHRSVSWYQQTPGQGLQFLFEYFSETQRNKGNFPGRFSGRQFSNSRSEMNVSTLELGDSALYLCASSPRMLVGPNEQFFGPGTRLTVL.

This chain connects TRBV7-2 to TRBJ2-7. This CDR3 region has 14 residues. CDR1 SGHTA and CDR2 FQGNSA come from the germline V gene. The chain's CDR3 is CASSLVGSISEQYF.

This CDR3 reads CASSFLSWATNEKLFF. The rearrangement uses TRBV12-3 or TRBV12-4 and TRBJ1-4. The CDR3 is 16 amino acids.

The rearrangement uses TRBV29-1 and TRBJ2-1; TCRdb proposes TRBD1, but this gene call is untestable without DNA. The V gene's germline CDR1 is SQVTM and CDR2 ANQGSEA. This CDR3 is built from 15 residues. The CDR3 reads CSVSGSFGSYNEQFF.